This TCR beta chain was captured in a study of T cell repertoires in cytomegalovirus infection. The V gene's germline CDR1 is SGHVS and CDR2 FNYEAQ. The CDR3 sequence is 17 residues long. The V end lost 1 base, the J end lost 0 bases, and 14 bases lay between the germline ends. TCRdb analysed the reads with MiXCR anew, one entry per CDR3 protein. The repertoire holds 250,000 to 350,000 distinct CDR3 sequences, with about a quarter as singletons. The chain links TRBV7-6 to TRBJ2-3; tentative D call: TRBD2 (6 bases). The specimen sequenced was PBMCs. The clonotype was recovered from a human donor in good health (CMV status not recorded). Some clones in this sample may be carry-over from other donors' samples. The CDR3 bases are TGTGCCAGCAGCTTAGGGTCTGGGACTGTTAGCACAGATACGCAGTATTTT. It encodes CASSLGSGTVSTDTQYF.